This T cell receptor (beta chain) is from a study of T cells in Graves' hyperthyroidism and ophthalmopathy. The CDR3 regions of TCR beta were amplified from RNA transcripts. The TCR CDR3 first-round RT-PCR relied on the HTBI primer set. TCRdb reprocessed the multiplex PCR reads with MiXCR, giving one entry per CDR3 protein. Of hundreds of thousands of distinct CDR3 sequences listed, roughly 13% were seen once; the top ten hold around 9.2%. There are many counts of this clonotype. V gave up 6 bases and J gave up 1 base; unmatched junction bases: 3. The CDR3 runs 14 residues. CDR1 is MNHEY and CDR2 is SVGEGT in the germline V gene.

This chain links TRBV6-2 or TRBV6-3 with TRBJ1-5, with 7 bases aligning to TRBD1. This sequence originates from a woman under 30 with Graves' hyperthyroidism. The sample was blood. DNA of the CDR3: TGTGCCAGCAGACGGGACAGCAGCAATCAGCCCCAGCATTTT. Translation gives CASRRDSSNQPQHF.